This T cell receptor beta chain comes out of a study of beta chain features in type 1 diabetes. General study findings and limits: A PCR bias possibly favoring shorter templates would apply equally to patients and controls.

A word on this clone: Its cognate antigen is unknown.

TCRB transcripts that were expressed got sequenced, as all of the isolated RNA had been reverse transcribed. Using immunoSEQ multiplex PCR, the repertoire was profiled, and TCRdb retains in-frame clones only, with some absent. Found here are 250,000 to 300,000 clones, 8% of them singletons; the top ten hold 1%. Central memory, naive, regulatory and stem cell-like memory CD4+ cells were sorted by CD45RO/CCR7/CD25/CD127/CD95/CD27. The CDR3 has 16 residues. V shed 6 bases, J shed 6 bases, and the junction held 16 bases outside the gene matches. Germline lookup yields CDR1 MDHEN and CDR2 SYDVKM. Input material: central memory CD4+ T cells from blood. The origin of this receptor is a woman aged 18-29 years in good health. The V and J genes are TRBV28 and TRBJ2-5; 7 bases fit TRBD1. The CDR3 coding sequence is TGTGCCAGCAGCCTAGGGGGCAGGGTCAGTCAAAAGACCCAGTACTTC. The encoded protein is CASSLGGRVSQKTQYF.